The 20 T cell receptor beta chains listed next were all sequenced from one sample in a study of blood T cell repertoires in COVID-19. TCRdb's copy holds only in-frame clones and misses some; the assay was immunoSEQ multiplex PCR. Among about 130,000 clones listed, over 80% were seen once. Sequencing was carried out using peripheral blood. The receptors were gathered from a man aged 55 to 69 with acute or convalescent COVID-19.

V gene TRBV5-6 combines with J gene TRBJ1-3, with D possibly TRBD1 on 5 matching bases. V was cut by 4 bases and J by 7 bases, with 18 bases left in between. The CDR3 is made up of 15 amino acids. The germline V gene encodes CDR1 SGHDT and CDR2 YYEEEE. CDR3 loop: CASSRGPAGHNTIYF. The CDR3, as DNA: TGTGCCAGCAGCCGTGGTCCGGCCGGACATAACACCATATATTTT.

The chain uses TRBV2 and TRBJ1-2; 7 bases are a match to TRBD1. From germline, CDR1 is SNHLY and CDR2 FYNNEI. The CDR3 has 15 residues. Trimming at V came to 0 bases and at J to 7 bases, leaving 8 bases not matched to a gene. CDR3: CASSEAEGTVIGYTF. The CDR3 DNA is TGTGCCAGCAGTGAAGCGGAAGGGACAGTTATTGGCTACACCTTC.

The V gene is TRBV3-1 (or the pseudogene TRBV3-2), the J gene TRBJ2-5, with D possibly matching TRBD2 (7 bases). Germline loops: CDR1 LGHDT, CDR2 YNNKEL (reference sequence). V was pared by 4 bases and J by 5 bases, with 17 bases between. This CDR3 region has 15 residues. In DNA, the CDR3 is TGTGCCAGCAGCCGTGAGGGGGGGTTCTTTGAGACCCAGTACTTC. Its translation is CASSREGGFFETQYF.

The rearrangement joins TRBV30 to TRBJ2-5; TRBD2 agrees at 8 bases. J gave up 5 bases and V 2 bases, and 10 bases lay outside the gene matches. CDR3 size: 15 residues. Germline V gives CDR1 GTSNPN, CDR2 SVGIG (reference sequence). Here the CDR3 reads CAWSITSGSLETQYF. Here the CDR3 DNA reads TGTGCCTGGAGTATCACTAGCGGAAGCTTGGAGACCCAGTACTTC.

The chain recombines TRBV14 with TRBJ2-7; 15 bases line up with TRBD2. The CDR3 has 16 residues. Trimming took 4 bases from V and 1 from J; bases not matched to a gene: 2. Germline loops: CDR1 SGHDN, CDR2 FVKESK. The CDR3 protein is CASSRGTSGRSYEQYF. DNA for the CDR3: TGTGCCAGCAGCCGTGGGACTAGCGGGAGGTCCTACGAGCAGTACTTC.

The chain joins TRBV5-1 to TRBJ2-2; 9 bases fit TRBD1. Germline CDR1 reads SGHRS; CDR2 reads YFSETQ. The length of the CDR3 is 14 residues. The ends lost 7 bases at V and 5 bases at J; junction bases unmatched: 6. CDR3 bases: TGCGCCAGCCTACAGGGGGCGCGAACCGGGGAGCTGTTTTTT. Amino acid sequence: CASLQGARTGELFF. The complete variable domain, with remaining parts taken from reference TRBV5-1 and TRBJ2-2, reads KAGVTQTPRYLIKTRGQQVTLSCSPISGHRSVSWYQQTPGQGLQFLFEYFSETQRNKGNFPGRFSGRQFSNSRSEMNVSTLELGDSALYLCASLQGARTGELFFGEGSRLTVL.

The J gene is TRBJ2-1, the V gene TRBV10-1; TRBD1 agrees at 10 bases. The CDR3 covers 16 residues. In germline, CDR1 is WNHNN, CDR2 SYGVQD (reference sequence). The V and J ends lost 0 bases and 9 bases, in that order; junction bases with no gene match: 8. The CDR3, as DNA: TGCGCCAGCAGTGAGTCGAGCGGGACAGGGGATAGTGAGCAGTTCTTC. This gives the protein CASSESSGTGDSEQFF.

On this clone itself: Other DNA variants within this sample encode the same CDR3. This chain links TRBV2 with TRBJ1-5; possible D gene TRBD1, 6 bases. The germline CDR1 and CDR2 sequences are SNHLY and FYNNEI. This CDR3 comprises 15 residues. V lost 1 base and J 2 bases, leaving 9 bases between the germline ends. CDR3 protein: CASSEGKGGNQPQHF. CDR3 DNA sequence: TGTGCCAGCAGTGAAGGCAAGGGGGGCAATCAGCCCCAGCATTTT.

This clone was observed a few times. The V gene is TRBV21-1, the J gene TRBJ2-3; TRBD2, the D gene given by the table, was not confirmed from the DNA. TRBV21-1 is annotated as a pseudogene. CDR3 length equals 15 residues. This chain's CDR3 is CASPKEGLRTDTQYF. The DNA of the CDR3 is TGTGCCAGCCCCAAGGAGGGGTTGAGGACAGATACGCAGTATTTT.

This clone was detected only once. The chain is built from TRBV18 and TRBJ1-4; a weak D match, TRBD1 (6 bases). Trimming stripped 6 bases from V and 13 bases from J, with 15 bases between. This CDR3 has 12 amino acids. Germline assignment: CDR1 KGHSH and CDR2 LQKENI. CDR3 residues: CASSPRRDTLFF. In DNA form, the CDR3 reads TGTGCCAGCTCCCCCCGCCGGGACACACTGTTTTTT.

The V call is TRBV15, the J call TRBJ2-7; D not resolved. Germline V gene sequence: CDR1 LNHNV, CDR2 YYDKDF (reference sequence). Trimming left V 0 bases short and J 2 bases short, with 11 bases between. The CDR3 has 15 amino acids. The CDR3 protein is CATSREVWAPYEQYF. DNA of the CDR3: TGTGCCACCAGCAGAGAGGTGTGGGCCCCCTACGAGCAGTACTTC. The full variable domain, rest sourced from reference TRBV15 and TRBJ2-7, is DAMVIQNPRYQVTQFGKPVTLSCSQTLNHNVMYWYQQKSSQAPKLLFHYYDKDFNNEADTPDNFQSRRPNTSFCFLDIRSPGLGDTAMYLCATSREVWAPYEQYFGPGTRLTVT.

The chain carries TRBV6-5 and TRBJ1-3; 7 positions agree with TRBD1. The CDR3 spans 15 residues. The ends lost 7 bases at V and 2 bases at J; junction bases unmatched: 8. CDR1 MNHEY and CDR2 SVGAGI come from the germline V gene. The CDR3 region has the DNA TGTGCCAGCACCCGACAGGGAAGAGCTGGAAACACCATATATTTT. Its translation: CASTRQGRAGNTIYF.

The chain is built from TRBV9 and TRBJ1-2; D is undetermined. V lost 0 bases and J 4 bases, leaving 19 bases between the germline ends. The CDR3 runs 17 residues. Germline assignment: CDR1 SGDLS and CDR2 YYNGEE. CDR3 sequence reads: CASSVDETATVSYGYTF. In DNA form, the CDR3 reads TGTGCCAGCAGCGTAGATGAAACAGCCACTGTGAGCTATGGCTACACCTTC.

The CDR3 DNA reads as TGTGCCAGCAGCTTTGTCCCTAGCGGGATTTCCTACAATGAGCAGTTCTTC. Its protein is CASSFVPSGISYNEQFF. The V call is TRBV5-4, the J call TRBJ2-1, with 9 bases aligning to TRBD2. The junction had 7 bases not matched to a gene; V was cut back by 2 bases and J by 1 base. CDR1 and CDR2 (germline): SGHNT, YYREEE (reference sequence). CDR3 length: 17 residues.

This clone has just one count. The chain's CDR3 is CASSVAGDTQYF. CDR3 nucleotides: TGTGCCAGCAGCGTAGCGGGAGATACGCAGTATTTT. The rearrangement joins TRBV9 to TRBJ2-3, with D unresolved. Germline CDR1 is SGDLS and CDR2 is YYNGEE. The CDR3 spans 12 residues. The V and J ends lost 0 bases and 5 bases respectively, with 4 bases between them.

This clone has just one count. This chain connects TRBV7-9 to TRBJ1-5; D is unresolved. This CDR3 has 14 amino acids. Germline lookup yields CDR1 SEHNR and CDR2 FQNEAQ (reference sequence). The V and J ends lost 3 bases and 2 bases respectively, with 8 bases between them. The CDR3 reads CASSFSGGNQPQHF. The CDR3 DNA reads as TGTGCCAGCAGCTTTTCGGGAGGCAATCAGCCCCAGCATTTT.

The rearrangement joins TRBV2 to TRBJ2-7; TRBD2 aligns across 7 bases. Germline CDR1 SNHLY, CDR2 FYNNEI. There are 14 residues in the CDR3. V lost 6 bases to trimming and J lost 7 bases; unmatched junction nucleotides: 12. In DNA form, the CDR3 reads TGTGCCAGCAGAGGGCAGGGCCTCGGGGGGGAGCAGTACTTC. It codes for CASRGQGLGGEQYF.

This clone turned up a few times. The chain joins TRBV25-1 to TRBJ2-7, with 9 positions matching TRBD2. Germline V gene lookup returns CDR1 MGHDK and CDR2 SYGVNS. V shed 1 base and J 1 base; nucleotides not matched to a gene: 5. This CDR3 has 16 amino acids. The CDR3 spells CASSELGGRDSYEQYF. The CDR3 DNA reads TGTGCCAGCAGTGAATTGGGCGGGAGGGATTCCTACGAGCAGTACTTC.

The chain links TRBV2 to TRBJ1-2, with D perhaps TRBD1 (5 bases). The germline CDR1 and CDR2 sequences are SNHLY and FYNNEI. The V end lost 6 bases, the J end lost 4 bases, and 9 bases lay between the germline ends. The CDR3 sequence is 12 residues long. The CDR3 coding sequence is TGTGCCAGCAGGACAGTGATCTATGGCTACACCTTC. Protein sequence: CASRTVIYGYTF.

This clone showed up just a few times. CDR3 in amino acids: CATLGNTGELFF. CDR3 nucleotide sequence: TGTGCCACCCTAGGGAACACCGGGGAGCTGTTTTTT. The chain is built from TRBV24-1 and TRBJ2-2; D call uncertain. The CDR3 spans 12 residues. Trimming removed 9 bases at V and 1 base at J, with 5 bases between. CDR1 is KGHDR and CDR2 is SFDVKD in the germline V gene.